The sequence of this T cell receptor (beta chain) was determined in a study of blood T cell repertoires in COVID-19. The wider study: Sample material is recorded as cDNA or gDNA derived from T cells, B-cell-depleted T cells, or PBMCs.

The CDR3 is 19 residues long. V lost 0 bases, J lost 1 base, and 7 bases stayed unmatched. The germline CDR1 and CDR2 sequences are LGHNA and YSLEER. Per the original data handling: Reference gene primer amplification gave nucleated cell count estimates. Some clones are missing from TCRdb's copy, which holds only in-frame ones; the method was immunoSEQ multiplex PCR. The V and J calls and clone size are taken from that table; D and trimming were inferred from the DNA. The table records around 700,000 clones, about 87% of them present only once. The sequence was obtained from a woman aged 18-29 years with acute or convalescent COVID-19. The sample taken for sequencing was peripheral blood. The chain uses TRBV4-3 and TRBJ2-3, with 13 bases lining up with TRBD2. The CDR3 here is CASSQDASTSGRGTDTQYF. The CDR3 DNA sequence: TGCGCCAGCAGCCAAGATGCCTCCACTAGCGGGAGGGGCACAGATACGCAGTATTTT.